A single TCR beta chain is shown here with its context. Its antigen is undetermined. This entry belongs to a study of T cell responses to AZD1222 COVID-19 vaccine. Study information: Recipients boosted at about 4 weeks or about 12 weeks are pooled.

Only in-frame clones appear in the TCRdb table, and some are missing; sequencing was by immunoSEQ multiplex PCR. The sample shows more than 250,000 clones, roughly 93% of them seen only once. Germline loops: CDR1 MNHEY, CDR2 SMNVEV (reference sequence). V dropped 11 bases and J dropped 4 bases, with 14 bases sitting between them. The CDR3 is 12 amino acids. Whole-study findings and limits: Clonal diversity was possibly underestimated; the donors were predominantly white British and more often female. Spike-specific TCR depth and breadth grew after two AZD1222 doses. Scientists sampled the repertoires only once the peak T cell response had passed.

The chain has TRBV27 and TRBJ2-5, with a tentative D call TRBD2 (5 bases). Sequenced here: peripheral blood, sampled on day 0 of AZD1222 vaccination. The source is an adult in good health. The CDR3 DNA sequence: TGTGCCTCTAGACGGGCGGGAGAGACCCAGTACTTC. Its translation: CASRRAGETQYF.